This T cell receptor beta chain emerged from a study of blood T cell repertoires in COVID-19. Across the whole study: T cells, B-cell-depleted T cells, or PBMCs supplied cDNA or gDNA.

Authors' analysis steps: From reference gene primer amplification, estimates of nucleated cell counts were derived. TCRdb's copy holds only in-frame clones and misses some; the assay was immunoSEQ multiplex PCR. That table furnishes V, J and clone size, whereas the DNA furnished D and trimming. The sample consists of fewer than 35,000 clones, about 89% of them appearing once. The specimen was peripheral blood. This clonotype was sampled from a man between 65 and 79 years old with active COVID-19.

As DNA, the CDR3 is TGCAGCGTTCGCCAGGGGTCCTCCTACGAGCAGTACTTC. Translation gives CSVRQGSSYEQYF. The gene calls are TRBV29-1 and TRBJ2-7; a weak D match, TRBD1 (6 bases). There are 13 residues in the CDR3. Between the trimmed V and J ends, which lost 5 bases and 0 bases, there was a span of 11 bases. Germline CDR1 SQVTM, CDR2 ANQGSEA.